This TCR beta chain was sequenced during a study of cytotoxic CD8 clonotypes in ibrutinib-treated CLL. Libraries were prepared by immunoSEQ multiplex PCR; TCRdb keeps only in-frame clonotypes and omits some of them. Among 110,000 to 150,000 clones listed, roughly 90% were seen once. J was trimmed by 6 bases and V by 5 bases; bases with no gene match: 4. Germline assignment: CDR1 MDHEN and CDR2 SYDVKM. The CDR3 length is 14 residues. The chain uses TRBV28 and TRBJ2-1, with 10 positions matching TRBD2. The source material was PBMCs, sampled after 12 months of ibrutinib treatment. The origin of this receptor is a human donor with chronic lymphocytic leukemia. CDR3 coding DNA: TGTGCCAGCAGTACCTTAGCGGGAGGCAATGAGCAGTTCTTC. This codes for CASSTLAGGNEQFF.